These 13 T cell receptor beta chains originate from one sample sequenced in a study of CD8+CD57+ T cells in acquired aplastic anemia. The TCR beta profiling, which covered VDJ combination and CDR3 sequence, was carried out using genomic DNA as the template. TCRdb re-derived calls from the reads in MiXCR, one entry per CDR3 protein. The sample includes under 350,000 distinct CDR3 sequences, approximately 58% of them seen just once. Sequenced patients had shown CD8+CD57+ cell expansion by flow cytometry. Sequenced input: sorted CD4+, CD8+, or CD8+CD57+ T cells (not recorded which) from PBMCs. All receptors come from a human donor with aplastic anemia.

This clonotype was seen many times. J is TRBJ1-5 and V is TRBV20-1; D is unclear. This CDR3 region has 14 residues. The ends were cut back, 3 bases at V and 4 bases at J, with 13 bases in the middle. The V gene's germline CDR1 is DFQATT and CDR2 SNEGSKA (reference sequence). CDR3 residues: CSASLGVGNQPQHF. In DNA, the CDR3 is TGCAGTGCTAGCCTCGGGGTGGGAAATCAGCCCCAGCATTTT.

The chain employs TRBV24-1 and TRBJ2-3, with D possibly matching TRBD1 (5 bases). Germline CDR1 is KGHDR and CDR2 is SFDVKD. The CDR3 spans 14 residues. Trimming cost V 7 bases and J 4 bases, with 14 bases left between them. The CDR3 DNA reads TGTGCCACCAGCGGACACAAAATAGCAGATACGCAGTATTTT. This translates into CATSGHKIADTQYF.

Details on this clonotype: The junction departs from germline at one end; a sequencing error may be responsible. The rearrangement links TRBV7-3 to TRBJ2-7, with D hard to call. This CDR3 is built from 13 residues. Germline values: CDR1 SGHTA, CDR2 FQGTGA. This chain's CDR3 is CASGQLDSYEQCF. The CDR3 coding sequence is TGTGCCAGCGGGCAGTTAGACTCCTACGAGCAGTGCTTC.

CDR3 DNA sequence: TGCAGCGTTGAAATGAAGACGCGACAGACCCAGTACTTC. Amino acid sequence: CSVEMKTRQTQYF. The chain employs TRBV29-1 and TRBJ2-5, with no clear D. Germline V CDR1 and CDR2: SQVTM, ANQGSEA. The CDR3 has 13 amino acids. V gave up 2 bases and J gave up 6 bases, with 13 bases separating them. Combining the CDR3 with reference TRBV29-1 and TRBJ2-5 gives the whole variable domain SAVISQKPSRDICQRGTSLTIQCQVDSQVTMMFWYRQQPGQSLTLIATANQGSEATYESGFVIDKFPISRPNLTFSTLTVSNMSPEDSSIYLCSVEMKTRQTQYFGPGTRLLVL.

This clonotype was detected a few times. The rearrangement joins TRBV29-1 to TRBJ1-2, with D uncertain. Between the trimmed V and J ends, which lost 4 bases and 7 bases, there was a span of 10 bases. The CDR3 length is 11 residues. Germline assignment: CDR1 SQVTM and CDR2 ANQGSEA. The CDR3 coding sequence is TGCAGCGTTGTGGAGAATGGTGGCTACACCTTC. Residues: CSVVENGGYTF.

CDR3 in DNA: TGTGCCATCAGCTTTAGCGGGATTGTAGTTTACAATGAGCAGTTCTTC. It yields the protein CAISFSGIVVYNEQFF. The chain uses TRBV10-3 and TRBJ2-1; 8 positions match TRBD2. After removal of 6 bases from V and 4 bases from J, the junction contained 11 bases not matched to a gene. From germline, CDR1 is ENHRY and CDR2 SYGVKD. CDR3 length: 16 residues.

The chain joins TRBV19 to TRBJ1-1, with D tentatively TRBD1 (6 bases). Germline V gene sequence: CDR1 LNHDA, CDR2 SQIVND (reference sequence). The germline V and J ends were trimmed by 1 base and 7 bases, with 10 bases remaining between them. CDR3 length: 13 residues. CDR3 region: CASSIGTDYEAFF. The CDR3 nucleotides read TGTGCCAGTAGTATAGGGACAGACTATGAAGCTTTCTTT.

The table lists this clonotype with many counts. The rearrangement uses TRBV20-1 and TRBJ2-2; 12 bases match TRBD2. The trim removed 2 bases at V and 4 bases at J, leaving 11 bases unmatched. CDR1 DFQATT and CDR2 SNEGSKA come from the germline V gene (reference sequence). The CDR3 has 18 amino acids. This CDR3 is CSARSGTSGRGGTGELFF. CDR3 nucleotides: TGCAGTGCTAGATCCGGGACTAGCGGGCGTGGGGGCACCGGGGAGCTGTTTTTT.

This clonotype was counted ten times or more. The chain employs TRBV6-5 and TRBJ2-3; no reliable D call. Germline V CDR1 and CDR2: MNHEY, SVGAGI. Trimming pared 1 base from V and 3 bases from J, leaving 5 bases between. The CDR3 consists of 13 residues. In DNA, the CDR3 is TGTGCCAGCAGTTACTTTAGGACAGATACGCAGTATTTT. Translating it yields CASSYFRTDTQYF.

The chain uses TRBV24-1 and TRBJ2-3; weak D call: TRBD2 (5 bases). Germline CDR1 KGHDR, CDR2 SFDVKD. V dropped 3 bases and J dropped 0 bases, with 12 bases sitting between them. The CDR3 totals 16 residues. The CDR3, as DNA: TGTGCCACCAGTGATGCGGGCGCGGAAAGCACAGATACGCAGTATTTT. Translated, it gives CATSDAGAESTDTQYF.

As concerns this clonotype: The CDR3 ends on some other residue instead of the conserved phenylalanine or tryptophan, so this is likely a read error. V is TRBV20-1 and J is TRBJ2-7; D possibly corresponds to TRBD2 (7 bases). V lost 3 bases and J 3 bases, leaving 15 bases between the germline ends. Per germline, CDR1 DFQATT and CDR2 SNEGSKA (reference sequence). This CDR3 spans 14 amino acids. The CDR3: CSARTGGGGYEQYL. DNA of the CDR3: TGCAGTGCTAGGACGGGGGGCGGGGGCTACGAGCAGTACCTC.

This clonotype was seen repeatedly, ten times or more. The genes are TRBV5-1 and TRBJ2-1; the D call may be TRBD1 or TRBD2 (5 bases each). The CDR3 extends over 15 amino acids. The germline V gene encodes CDR1 SGHRS and CDR2 YFSETQ. Trimming left V 4 bases short and J 0 bases short, with 11 bases between. The CDR3 DNA sequence: TGCGCCAGCAGCACCGGTGGGGGCTCCTACAATGAGCAGTTCTTC. This gives the protein CASSTGGGSYNEQFF.

At least ten counts were recorded for this clonotype. The V gene is TRBV19, the J gene TRBJ2-7; D could derive from TRBD1 or TRBD2 (5 bases each). The CDR3 has 14 amino acids. Germline CDR1 reads LNHDA; CDR2 reads SQIVND (reference sequence). V was trimmed by 4 bases and J by 2 bases, leaving 12 bases between them. Here the CDR3 DNA reads TGTGCCAGTAGTACAAGAACGGGGCCCTACGAGCAGTACTTC. Amino acid sequence: CASSTRTGPYEQYF. The complete variable domain, with remaining parts taken from reference TRBV19 and TRBJ2-7, reads DGGITQSPKYLFRKEGQNVTLSCEQNLNHDAMYWYRQDPGQGLRLIYYSQIVNDFQKGDIAEGYSVSREKKESFPLTVTSAQKNPTAFYLCASSTRTGPYEQYFGPGTRLTVT.